This T cell receptor beta chain is from a study of T cell changes during pregnancy in multiple sclerosis. The protocol was immunoSEQ multiplex PCR, while the TCRdb copy is restricted to in-frame clones and leaves out a portion. The sample shows 80,000 to 100,000 clones, 90% of them seen only once. The V end was cut by 8 bases, the J end by 2 bases, with 18 bases between. This CDR3 has 15 residues. The germline V gene encodes CDR1 MDHEN and CDR2 SYDVKM. The material sequenced was peripheral blood, taken in the second trimester of pregnancy. The chain recombines TRBV28 with TRBJ2-5, with D uncertain. The sequence was obtained from a female donor in good health, enrolled as a control in a pregnancy study. The CDR3 DNA reads TGTGCCAGCGTCGCAGGTGGCACAATTCAAGAGACCCAGTACTTC. Protein sequence: CASVAGGTIQETQYF.